These 29 T cell receptor beta chains were sequenced from one sample in a study of shared clonotypes between healthy human individuals. The repertoire was sequenced with immunoSEQ multiplex PCR; TCRdb's copy has only in-frame clones and lacks some. The profile shows roughly 2.2 million clones, roughly 90% of them singletons. Sequenced sample: naive CD4+ T cells from PBMCs. As for subset: CD45RA+ positively selected. Every receptor here comes from a man aged 18-30 years in good health. Some clones in this sample may be carry-over from other donors' samples.

The gene calls are TRBV6-5 and TRBJ1-5; 7 bases match TRBD1. Germline CDR1 is MNHEY and CDR2 is SVGAGI. Germline trimming cut 4 bases from V and 6 bases from J; bases unmatched to any gene: 3. The CDR3 runs to 13 residues. In nucleotides, the CDR3 is TGTGCCAGCAGTTCAGGGACAGTTCAGCCCCAGCATTTT. It encodes CASSSGTVQPQHF.

The CDR3 here is CASSRAGYTDTQYF. The CDR3 DNA reads as TGTGCCAGCAGTAGAGCGGGGTACACAGATACGCAGTATTTT. The chain links TRBV6-5 to TRBJ2-3; 7 bases match TRBD2. Germline values: CDR1 MNHEY, CDR2 SVGAGI. The CDR3 spans 14 residues. The ends lost 5 bases at V and 2 bases at J; junction bases unmatched: 4.

The rearrangement uses TRBV28 and TRBJ2-1; the match to TRBD2 covers 8 bases. CDR3 length: 16 amino acids. V was clipped by 3 bases and J by 6 bases; unmatched bases: 10. Germline V CDR1 and CDR2: MDHEN, SYDVKM. CDR3: CASSFQAGVRGNEQFF. The DNA for the CDR3 is TGTGCCAGCAGTTTTCAAGCGGGAGTAAGGGGCAATGAGCAGTTCTTC.

This chain connects TRBV14 to TRBJ2-7; 7 bases match TRBD1. V trimming: 3 bases; J trimming: 4 bases; junction bases outside the gene matches: 6. CDR1 is SGHDN, CDR2 FVKESK, per germline. The CDR3 has 14 amino acids. CDR3 sequence reads: CASSHLGQEYEQYF. DNA for the CDR3: TGTGCCAGCAGCCACCTTGGACAGGAATACGAGCAGTACTTC. Using reference TRBV14 and TRBJ2-7 for the parts outside the CDR3, the full variable domain is EAGVTQFPSHSVIEKGQTVTLRCDPISGHDNLYWYRRVMGKEIKFLLHFVKESKQDESGMPNNRFLAERTGGTYSTLKVQPAELEDSGVYFCASSHLGQEYEQYFGPGTRLTVT.

The rearrangement links TRBV5-1 to TRBJ2-1, with D uncertain. Trimming cost V 7 bases and J 8 bases, with 10 bases left between them. Per the germline V gene, CDR1 is SGHRS and CDR2 is YFSETQ. The CDR3 runs to 11 residues. The CDR3 DNA sequence: TGCGCCAGCCGCATGGACCATGAGCAGTTCTTC. Amino acids: CASRMDHEQFF. Using reference TRBV5-1 and TRBJ2-1 for the parts outside the CDR3, the full variable domain is KAGVTQTPRYLIKTRGQQVTLSCSPISGHRSVSWYQQTPGQGLQFLFEYFSETQRNKGNFPGRFSGRQFSNSRSEMNVSTLELGDSALYLCASRMDHEQFFGPGTRLTVL.

This sequence joins TRBV4-1 and TRBJ1-1; 7 positions agree with TRBD1. The CDR3 contains 15 residues. V trimming: 1 base; J trimming: 11 bases; junction bases outside the gene matches: 13. Germline V gene lookup returns CDR1 MGHRA and CDR2 YSYEKL. This chain's CDR3 is CASSQGHEGARLAFF. In DNA, the CDR3 is TGCGCCAGCAGCCAAGGCCATGAGGGGGCGCGGTTGGCTTTCTTT.

V is TRBV29-1 and J is TRBJ2-3, with 10 nucleotides matching TRBD1. Germline CDR1 SQVTM, CDR2 ANQGSEA. This CDR3 is built from 15 residues. The J segment lost 3 bases and the V segment lost 2 bases, leaving 5 bases of the junction unmatched. This CDR3 is CSVEPRTGGTDTQYF. The CDR3 region has the DNA TGCAGCGTTGAACCAAGGACAGGGGGGACAGATACGCAGTATTTT.

This clone came up once. The chain combines TRBV30 with TRBJ1-5; tentatively, D is TRBD1 (6 bases). V shed 5 bases and J shed 7 bases, with 15 bases lying between them. The CDR3 consists of 13 residues. From germline, CDR1 is GTSNPN and CDR2 SVGIG (reference sequence). CDR3 in DNA: TGTGCCTGGGAAGAGGGGGGCCGACAGCCCCAGCATTTT. Protein: CAWEEGGRQPQHF.

The J gene is TRBJ2-2, the V gene TRBV5-1, with a tentative D call TRBD1 (6 bases). The V end lost 4 bases, the J end lost 0 bases, and 13 bases lay between the germline ends. Germline V gene lookup returns CDR1 SGHRS and CDR2 YFSETQ. This CDR3 is built from 16 residues. CDR3 coding DNA: TGCGCCAGCAGCACCCAGACAGGCGCGAACACCGGGGAGCTGTTTTTT. Amino acids: CASSTQTGANTGELFF.

The gene calls are TRBV19 and TRBJ1-3; TRBD1 might be the D (5 bases). Germline-derived CDR1 and CDR2 are LNHDA and SQIVND (reference sequence). V shed 8 bases and J shed 0 bases, with 11 bases lying between them. CDR3 size: 14 residues. The CDR3 bases are TGTGCCAGTTCAGACAGAAACTCTGGAAACACCATATATTTT. It specifies CASSDRNSGNTIYF.

V is TRBV6-5 and J is TRBJ1-1; TRBD1 is a possible D gene (6 bases). Germline CDR1 is MNHEY and CDR2 is SVGAGI. The V end was cut by 4 bases, the J end by 7 bases, with 13 bases between. CDR3 length: 13 amino acids. CDR3 in DNA: TGTGCCAGCAGTTCCCCCCCGGGACATGAAGCTTTCTTT. Its protein product is CASSSPPGHEAFF.

The V gene is TRBV29-1, the J gene TRBJ1-4; 10 bases line up with TRBD1. The V segment lost 8 bases and the J segment 6 bases; nucleotides outside the gene matches: 3. Germline assignment: CDR1 SQVTM and CDR2 ANQGSEA. The CDR3 covers 12 residues. CDR3: CSTGTGDEKLFF. In DNA form, the CDR3 reads TGCAGCACCGGGACAGGGGATGAAAAACTGTTTTTT.

V and J are TRBV7-2 and TRBJ1-1; D call uncertain. The germline gives CDR1 SGHTA, CDR2 FQGNSA. The CDR3 spans 15 residues. The V end was cut by 5 bases, the J end by 6 bases, with 19 bases between. The CDR3 DNA is TGTGCCAGCAGCCCCCTTCACGGAAGGTATCCTGAAGCTTTCTTT. This sequence encodes CASSPLHGRYPEAFF.

The CDR3 DNA is TGTGCCAGCGGGGGCAATTTGAACACTGAAGCTTTCTTT. Protein sequence: CASGGNLNTEAFF. The V call is TRBV2, the J call TRBJ1-1; TRBD1 is a possible D gene (6 bases). Germline values: CDR1 SNHLY, CDR2 FYNNEI. CDR3 length: 13 residues. V dropped 8 bases and J dropped 0 bases, with 10 bases sitting between them.

The J gene is TRBJ1-2, the V gene TRBV23-1; D gene uncertain. TRBV23-1 is given ORF status, its function remaining uncertain. The CDR3 has 14 amino acids. Trimming took 4 bases from V and 7 from J, leaving 16 bases between them. CDR3 protein: CASSRRKGVGGYTF. CDR3 DNA: TGCGCCAGCAGTCGCCGTAAGGGAGTAGGTGGCTACACCTTC.

The CDR3: CASSLDPIYEQYF. The CDR3 nucleotides are TGTGCCAGCAGCTTAGATCCCATTTACGAGCAGTACTTC. The V call is TRBV11-2, the J call TRBJ2-7; no clear D gene. Deletions cut 0 bases from V and 4 bases from J, with 7 bases between. The CDR3 contains 13 residues. CDR1 and CDR2 (germline): SGHAT, FQNNGV.

As to this clone: The same CDR3 can be traced to other DNA sequences in this sample. The chain recombines TRBV2 with TRBJ1-3; 8 bases agree with TRBD1. This CDR3 has 14 amino acids. Germline V CDR1 and CDR2: SNHLY, FYNNEI. V gave up 4 bases and J gave up 4 bases; unmatched junction bases: 3. CDR3 nucleotide sequence: TGTGCCAGCAGTGGACAGGGGTCGGGAAACACCATATATTTT. This sequence encodes CASSGQGSGNTIYF.

This chain joins TRBV9 and TRBJ2-2, with TRBD1 identical over 7 bases. This CDR3 is 16 amino acids long. V shed 3 bases and J 0 bases; nucleotides not matched to a gene: 5. Germline loops: CDR1 SGDLS, CDR2 YYNGEE. The CDR3 DNA reads TGTGCCAGCAGCGCGCAGGGGACAGCGAACACCGGGGAGCTGTTTTTT. Protein product: CASSAQGTANTGELFF.

The chain couples TRBV18 to TRBJ2-2; perhaps TRBD1 as D (8 bases). V was clipped by 7 bases and J by 6 bases, with 15 bases between them. This CDR3 comprises 14 residues. The germline V gene has CDR1 KGHSH and CDR2 LQKENI. CDR3 sequence: CASYGQGGSGELFF. The CDR3 nucleotides read TGTGCCAGCTACGGACAGGGAGGGTCCGGGGAGCTGTTTTTT. Drawing the rest from reference TRBV18 and TRBJ2-2, the complete variable domain is NAGVMQNPRHLVRRRGQEARLRCSPMKGHSHVYWYRQLPEEGLKFMVYLQKENIIDESGMPKERFSAEFPKEGPSILRIQQVVRGDSAAYFCASYGQGGSGELFFGEGSRLTVL.

V is TRBV19 and J is TRBJ2-7, with 8 nucleotides matching TRBD1. CDR1 and CDR2 (germline): LNHDA, SQIVND (reference sequence). This CDR3 contains 23 residues. V lost 5 bases, J lost 3 bases, and 33 bases stayed unmatched. CDR3 sequence: CASSPRVGAQASYGQGRLYEQYF. The CDR3 DNA sequence: TGTGCCAGTAGTCCAAGAGTCGGGGCCCAAGCCTCTTATGGACAGGGCCGTCTCTACGAGCAGTACTTC.

Concerning this clone itself: Other DNA sequences from this sample encode an identical CDR3 as well. This rearrangement joins TRBV5-1 to TRBJ2-1; either TRBD1 or TRBD2 may supply D (6 bases each). This CDR3 is 15 amino acids long. V lost 3 bases and J 0 bases, leaving 10 bases between the germline ends. Germline CDR1 reads SGHRS; CDR2 reads YFSETQ. The DNA for the CDR3 is TGCGCCAGCAGCTCAGGAGGGGGCTCCTACAATGAGCAGTTCTTC. Protein sequence: CASSSGGGSYNEQFF. Complete variable domain (other parts from reference TRBV5-1 and TRBJ2-1): KAGVTQTPRYLIKTRGQQVTLSCSPISGHRSVSWYQQTPGQGLQFLFEYFSETQRNKGNFPGRFSGRQFSNSRSEMNVSTLELGDSALYLCASSSGGGSYNEQFFGPGTRLTVL.

For the CDR3, the DNA is TGTGCCAGCAGTTTAGGGTCCTGGAGCGGGAGGGAATACGAGCAGTACTTC. Protein product: CASSLGSWSGREYEQYF. The chain uses TRBV28 and TRBJ2-7, with TRBD2 matching over 10 bases. Germline V gene sequence: CDR1 MDHEN, CDR2 SYDVKM. This CDR3 has 17 amino acids. J was trimmed by 4 bases and V by 2 bases; bases with no gene match: 11.

This clone has a single count. The chain carries TRBV2 and TRBJ2-7, with 8 bases fitting TRBD1. From germline, CDR1 is SNHLY and CDR2 FYNNEI. The V segment lost 6 bases and the J segment 3 bases; nucleotides outside the gene matches: 4. This CDR3 comprises 13 residues. The CDR3 region has the DNA TGTGCCAGCAGGGCGGACAGGGACTACGAGCAGTACTTC. Its protein is CASRADRDYEQYF.

This clone was picked up a small number of times. This chain connects TRBV7-9 to TRBJ1-2, with 8 bases fitting TRBD1. Germline lookup yields CDR1 SEHNR and CDR2 FQNEAQ (reference sequence). The ends lost 1 base at V and 2 bases at J; junction bases unmatched: 0. The CDR3 runs to 14 residues. The DNA for the CDR3 is TGTGCCAGCAGCTTAGGGACAGGGAACTATGGCTACACCTTC. Its translation is CASSLGTGNYGYTF.

V and J are TRBV28 and TRBJ1-5; no reliable D call. Germline CDR1 and CDR2: MDHEN and SYDVKM. V lost 10 bases to trimming and J lost 1 base, with 17 bases between them. The CDR3 is 15 residues long. The CDR3 region has the DNA TGTGCCACTAGTCCCCTTGGTCGGAGCAATCAGCCCCAGCATTTT. Its translation: CATSPLGRSNQPQHF.

This chain connects TRBV6-5 to TRBJ2-5; D is undetermined. Near its end, the DNA agrees better with TRBJ2-7, so the J call may be wrong. The CDR3 has 14 residues. The V gene's germline CDR1 is MNHEY and CDR2 SVGAGI. The CDR3 is CASSSWTPATEQYF. The CDR3, as DNA: TGTGCCAGCAGTTCGTGGACCCCGGCCACCGAGCAGTACTTC.

To note about this clone: The sample carries other DNA sequences with the same CDR3. For the CDR3, the DNA is TGCGCCAGCAGCTTGGTTTTGGATACGCAGTATTTT. Protein: CASSLVLDTQYF. The V gene is TRBV5-1, the J gene TRBJ2-3; unclear D gene. V lost 0 bases and J lost 6, with 5 bases in between. The CDR3 has 12 residues. The germline V gene has CDR1 SGHRS and CDR2 YFSETQ.

The chain couples TRBV6-5 to TRBJ2-2; 9 positions agree with TRBD1. Germline V CDR1 and CDR2: MNHEY, SVGAGI. V lost 4 bases and J lost 5; bases outside the gene matches: 8. The CDR3 length is 16 residues. In DNA form, the CDR3 reads TGTGCCAGCAGTTCGACAGGGGGTGGTATGACCGGGGAGCTGTTTTTT. Protein product: CASSSTGGGMTGELFF.

The chain carries TRBV11-3 and TRBJ2-1, with 7 positions matching TRBD1. The CDR3 covers 16 residues. CDR1 is SGHNT and CDR2 is YENEEA in the germline V gene. The V gene end was trimmed by 5 bases and the J gene end by 0 bases; junction bases not matched to a gene: 7. Here the CDR3 DNA reads TGTGCCAGCAGCCCACGGACAGGCCGCTCCTACAATGAGCAGTTCTTC. Translated, it gives CASSPRTGRSYNEQFF.